The clone carrying this T cell receptor (beta chain) has only a few counts. Its antigen remains unknown. V lost 7 bases to trimming and J lost 7 bases, with 17 bases between them. Germline CDR1 is SGHRS and CDR2 is YFSETQ. There are 13 residues in the CDR3. Next came a second PCR, run for about 7 to 11 cycles, which used a sample-barcoded 5' primer along with a J-beta primer mix. TCRdb re-derived calls from the 5' RACE reads in MiXCR, one entry per CDR3 protein. This sample has approximately 1.5 million distinct CDR3 sequences; around 35% occur once, and the top ten carry about 11%. This record comes from a study of blood T cells in healthy people across ages. Whole-study results and caveats: Unsorted PBMCs blocked a conclusive comparison of naive and antigen-experienced cells. A roughly linear age-dependent decrease characterized TCR beta diversity per million T cells.

This TCR was recovered from a woman in her thirties in good health. Sequenced sample: blood. The chain links TRBV5-1 to TRBJ1-2, with D perhaps TRBD1 (6 bases). CDR3 nucleotides: TGCGCCAGCGGGGACACCTCCACTCTTGGCTACACCTTC. Its protein is CASGDTSTLGYTF.